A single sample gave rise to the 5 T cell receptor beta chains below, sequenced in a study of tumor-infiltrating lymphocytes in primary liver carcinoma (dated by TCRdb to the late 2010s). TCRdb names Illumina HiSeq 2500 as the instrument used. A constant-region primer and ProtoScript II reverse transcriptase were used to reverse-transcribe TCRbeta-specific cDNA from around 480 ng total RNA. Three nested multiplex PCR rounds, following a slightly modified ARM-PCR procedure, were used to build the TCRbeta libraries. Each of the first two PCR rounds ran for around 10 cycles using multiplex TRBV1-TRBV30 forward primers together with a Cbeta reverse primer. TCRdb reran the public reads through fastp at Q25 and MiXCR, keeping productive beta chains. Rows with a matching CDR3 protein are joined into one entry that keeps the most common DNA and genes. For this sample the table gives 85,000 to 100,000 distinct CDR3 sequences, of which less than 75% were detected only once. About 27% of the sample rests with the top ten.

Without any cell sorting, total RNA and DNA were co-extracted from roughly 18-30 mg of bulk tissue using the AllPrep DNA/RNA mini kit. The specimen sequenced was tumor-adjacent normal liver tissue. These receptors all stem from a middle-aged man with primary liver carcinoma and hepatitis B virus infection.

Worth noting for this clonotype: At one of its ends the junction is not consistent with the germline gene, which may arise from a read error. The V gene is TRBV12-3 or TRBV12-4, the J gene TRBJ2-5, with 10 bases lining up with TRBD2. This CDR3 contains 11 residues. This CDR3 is CTSSSGTSVFF. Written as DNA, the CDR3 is TGTACCAGCAGTTCGGGGACTAGCGTCTTCTTC.

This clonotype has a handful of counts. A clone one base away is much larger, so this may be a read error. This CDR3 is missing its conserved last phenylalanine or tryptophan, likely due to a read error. As DNA, the CDR3 is TGTGCCAGCAGTGACGCCTCGGCGGCCTCACCCCTCCACCTT. It specifies CASSDASAASPLHL. The J gene is TRBJ1-6, the V gene TRBV6-1; D not certain. The V gene lost 3 bases and the J gene lost 10 bases, with 13 bases spanning the gap. CDR3 length: 14 amino acids. The germline CDR1 and CDR2 sequences are MNHNS and SASEGT.

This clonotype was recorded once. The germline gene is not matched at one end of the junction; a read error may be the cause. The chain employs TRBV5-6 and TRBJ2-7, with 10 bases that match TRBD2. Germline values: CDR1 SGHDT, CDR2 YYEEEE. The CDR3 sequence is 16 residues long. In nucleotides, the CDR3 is TGTGTCAGCAGCTTTCAAGGACTAGCGGTATCCTACGAGCAGTACTTC. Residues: CVSSFQGLAVSYEQYF.

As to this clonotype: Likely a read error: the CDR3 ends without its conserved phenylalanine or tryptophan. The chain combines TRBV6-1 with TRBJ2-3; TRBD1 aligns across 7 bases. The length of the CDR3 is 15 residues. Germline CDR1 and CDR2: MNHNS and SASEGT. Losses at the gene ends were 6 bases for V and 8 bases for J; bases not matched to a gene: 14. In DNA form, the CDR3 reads TGTGCCAGCAGGGACAGGCTATGGGGTGCGGGTACGCAGTATTCT. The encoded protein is CASRDRLWGAGTQYS.

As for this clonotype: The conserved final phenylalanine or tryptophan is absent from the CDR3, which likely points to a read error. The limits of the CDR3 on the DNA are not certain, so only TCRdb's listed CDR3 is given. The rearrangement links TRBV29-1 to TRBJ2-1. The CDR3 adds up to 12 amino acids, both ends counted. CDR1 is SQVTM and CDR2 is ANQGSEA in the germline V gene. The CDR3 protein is CSVVPLGNEHFL.